The next 2 T cell receptor beta chains were all read from a single sample in a study of blood T cell repertoires in COVID-19. Assay used: immunoSEQ multiplex PCR; TCRdb lists only in-frame clones, some missing. The sample includes 150,000 to 200,000 clones, over 70% of them seen just once. The material sequenced was PBMCs or T cells enriched from blood (not recorded which). The receptor set was obtained from a woman between 35 and 50 years old with acute COVID-19.

J is TRBJ1-1 and V is TRBV9; the D gene is possibly TRBD1 (5 bases). The V gene lost 3 bases and the J gene lost 1 base, with 13 bases spanning the gap. Germline V gene lookup returns CDR1 SGDLS and CDR2 YYNGEE. CDR3 length equals 15 residues. CDR3 region: CASSAQGDSNTEAFF. As DNA, the CDR3 is TGTGCCAGCAGCGCTCAGGGCGATTCGAACACTGAAGCTTTCTTT. Filled out from reference TRBV9 and TRBJ1-1, the complete variable domain reads DSGVTQTPKHLITATGQRVTLRCSPRSGDLSVYWYQQSLDQGLQFLIQYYNGEERAKGNILERFSAQQFPDLHSELNLSSLELGDSALYFCASSAQGDSNTEAFFGQGTRLTVV.

The chain carries TRBV27 and TRBJ2-1; the D gene is possibly TRBD2 (5 bases). Trimming took 3 bases from V and 9 from J, leaving 15 bases between them. This CDR3 is built from 14 residues. The germline V gene encodes CDR1 MNHEY and CDR2 SMNVEV (reference sequence). The CDR3 spells CASSFAQAAPEQFF. In DNA, the CDR3 is TGTGCCAGCAGTTTCGCGCAAGCGGCGCCTGAGCAGTTCTTC.